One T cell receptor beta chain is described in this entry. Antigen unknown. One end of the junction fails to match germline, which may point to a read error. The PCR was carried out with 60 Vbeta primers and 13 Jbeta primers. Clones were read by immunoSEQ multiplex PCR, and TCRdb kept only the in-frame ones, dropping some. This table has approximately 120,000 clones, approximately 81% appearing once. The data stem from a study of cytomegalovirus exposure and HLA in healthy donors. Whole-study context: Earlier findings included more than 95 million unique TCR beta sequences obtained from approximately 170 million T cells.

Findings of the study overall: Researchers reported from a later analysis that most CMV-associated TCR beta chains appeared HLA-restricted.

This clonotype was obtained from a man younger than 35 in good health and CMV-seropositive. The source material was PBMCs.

CDR3 in amino acids: CANSVVQGLNTEAFF. The DNA for the CDR3 is TGTGCCAACAGCGTAGTCCAGGGTCTGAACACTGAAGCTTTCTTT. The genes are TRBV9 and TRBJ1-1; D may be TRBD1 (5 bases). Germline CDR1 and CDR2: SGDLS and YYNGEE. The CDR3 spans 15 residues.